The clone carrying this T cell receptor (beta chain) was recorded a few times. Its target is unknown. It was by 5'RACE with 10-nucleotide random UMIs that the cDNA was made. TCRdb itself ran the 5' RACE reads through MiXCR, one entry per CDR3 protein. The table shows more than 50,000 distinct CDR3 sequences, with approximately 9.2% occurring only once. Described time point: longitudinal time-point 3. Unsorted libraries were prepared from 2 million PBMCs that had been stored at -80 C. This sample stems from a study of neurological immune-mediated disorders. General study results and limits: It was HTLV-1-associated myelopathy that showed the most TCR clonal expansion, while multiple sclerosis showed the least, falling below healthy controls. CDR3 amino acid sequences found in expanded clones were never shared across subjects, suggesting private repertoires in all groups.

Losses at the gene ends were 1 base for V and 5 bases for J; bases not matched to a gene: 9. CDR3 length: 17 amino acids. The germline gives CDR1 KGHSH, CDR2 LQKENI. Sequenced material: PBMCs. The chain links TRBV18 to TRBJ2-7; 12 positions match TRBD1. This receptor was identified in a woman aged 40 to 50 in good health. CDR3 DNA sequence: TGTGCCAGCTCACCACAGTCATATGGGACAGGGGGCAACGAGCAGTACTTC. This codes for CASSPQSYGTGGNEQYF. Complete variable domain (other parts from reference TRBV18 and TRBJ2-7): NAGVMQNPRHLVRRRGQEARLRCSPMKGHSHVYWYRQLPEEGLKFMVYLQKENIIDESGMPKERFSAEFPKEGPSILRIQQVVRGDSAAYFCASSPQSYGTGGNEQYFGPGTRLTVT.